This T cell receptor (beta chain) was observed in a study of identical twins. There are 17 residues in the CDR3. CDR1 is SGHDT and CDR2 is YYEEEE in the germline V gene. The V gene end was trimmed by 4 bases and the J gene end by 5 bases; junction bases not matched to a gene: 14. Findings and limits, study-wide: Out-of-frame alpha sequences common to twins were enriched for low generation probability. Memory repertoires lacked the insertion deficit that abundant cord blood beta clonotypes showed. Beta out-of-frame sequences showed weaker excess twin sharing. Conclusions were drawn cross-sectionally by statistical analysis, without following the same donors.

In TCRdb, the 5' RACE reads were re-called with MiXCR into one record per CDR3 protein. The table records roughly 700,000 distinct CDR3 sequences, around 8.6% of them present only once. This clonotype appeared a few times. Its antigen remains unidentified. The data also belong to a second study, concerning yellow fever vaccine responses in identical twins.

This sequence was found in a woman between 18 and 29 years old in good health. The rearrangement uses TRBV5-6 and TRBJ2-1, with TRBD2 matching over 8 bases. Sequenced: PBMCs. This chain's CDR3 is CASSPPRGRQGNNEQFF. CDR3 coding DNA: TGTGCCAGCAGCCCACCGCGCGGGAGGCAAGGTAACAATGAGCAGTTCTTC.